This T cell receptor (beta chain) was captured by sequencing in a study of post-analysis software for immune sequencing data. Study-level information: Several disease courses (relapsing-remitting, secondary progressive and progressive-relapsing) of multiple sclerosis were included. Study observations and caveats: TRBV segments more frequent in patients than in controls numbered a few and included TRBV5-6, TRBV5-1 and TRBV20-1. Compared against controls, patients with multiple sclerosis displayed significantly lower normalized Chao1 diversity. Same-batch preparations were strongly co-clustered by F measure.

About this clonotype: The antigen is unknown.

The TCR beta cDNA libraries carried unique molecular identifiers. cDNA molecules numbering approximately 500,000 came from approximately 1 to 10 million T cells. TCRdb re-analysed the PCR reads in MiXCR, keeping a single row per CDR3 protein. This table holds about 460,000 distinct CDR3 sequences, roughly 45% found once. CDR1 SGHRS and CDR2 YFSETQ come from the germline V gene. The V end was cut by 1 base, the J end by 0 bases, with 14 bases between. CDR3 size: 16 residues. This rearrangement joins TRBV5-1 to TRBJ2-7; a weak D match, TRBD2 (6 bases). Specimen: blood. This receptor was taken from a girl aged 5-17 years with multiple sclerosis. CDR3 sequence reads: CASSLQGGGVSYEQYF. DNA for the CDR3: TGCGCCAGCAGCTTGCAGGGCGGAGGGGTCTCCTACGAGCAGTACTTC.